The source of this TCR beta chain is a study of somatic mutations in cytotoxic T cells in rheumatoid arthritis. About the study: Patient blood (roughly 32 ml EDTA) was drawn right after diagnosis, before any treatment. Flow cytometry sorted some V beta antibody-stained T-cell populations to nearly 100% purity, V beta1+ cells among them being sequenced for TCRB.

There are a few counts of this clone. After CD4+ and CD8+ cells were isolated by positive magnetic bead selection, their purity was checked by flow cytometry. Under the authors' procedure: Some patient CD8+ clones were larger than 1%, and these rarely matched published virus-specific TCRB sequences. Only in-frame clones appear in the TCRdb table, and some are missing; sequencing was by immunoSEQ multiplex PCR. V and J calls and clone size follow that table, whereas D and trimming were derived from the DNA. Of about 3,000 clones listed, roughly 90% are singletons. Sample: CD8+ T cells sorted from blood. This TCR came from a young woman with rheumatoid arthritis.

Here the CDR3 reads CASSLGQGSPEAFF. The CDR3 bases are TGTGCCAGCAGCTTGGGGCAGGGGAGCCCTGAAGCTTTCTTT. This chain joins TRBV5-5 and TRBJ1-1, with a possible D match to TRBD1 (6 bases). Germline lookup yields CDR1 SGHKS and CDR2 YYEKEE (reference sequence). V gave up 0 bases and J gave up 6 bases, with 12 bases separating them. The CDR3 has 14 residues.